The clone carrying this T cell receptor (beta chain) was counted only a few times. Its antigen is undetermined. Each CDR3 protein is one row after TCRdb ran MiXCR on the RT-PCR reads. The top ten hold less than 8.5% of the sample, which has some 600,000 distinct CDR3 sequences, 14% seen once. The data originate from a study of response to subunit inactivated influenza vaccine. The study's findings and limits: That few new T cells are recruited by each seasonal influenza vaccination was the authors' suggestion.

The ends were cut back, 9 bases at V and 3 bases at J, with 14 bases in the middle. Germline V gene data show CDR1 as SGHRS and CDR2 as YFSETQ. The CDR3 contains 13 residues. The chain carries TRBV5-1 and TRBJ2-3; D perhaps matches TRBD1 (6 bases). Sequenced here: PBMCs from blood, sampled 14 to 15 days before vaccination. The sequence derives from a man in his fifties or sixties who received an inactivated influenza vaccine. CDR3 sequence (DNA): TGCGCCACCAGAAGCACAGGGACAGATACGCAGTATTTT. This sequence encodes CATRSTGTDTQYF.